This T cell receptor (beta chain) comes out of a study of blood T cell repertoires in COVID-19. The table came from immunoSEQ multiplex PCR; TCRdb's copy has only in-frame clones and leaves some out. The sample carries some 70,000 clones, around 90% recorded once. The V segment lost 4 bases and the J segment 0 bases; nucleotides outside the gene matches: 6. CDR1 is LNHDA and CDR2 is SQIVND in the germline V gene (reference sequence). The CDR3 runs 16 residues. Sequencing was done on a sample of peripheral blood. The V gene is TRBV19, the J gene TRBJ2-7; 10 positions match TRBD2. This receptor was obtained from a man in his forties or fifties with active COVID-19. This CDR3 is CASSTNKRGGSYEQYF. In DNA, the CDR3 is TGTGCCAGTAGTACAAATAAGCGGGGGGGCTCCTACGAGCAGTACTTC.